Below are 3 T cell receptor beta chains sequenced from a single sample in a study of a mutant IDH1 vaccine in newly diagnosed glioma. Measured with immunoSEQ multiplex PCR; TCRdb has only the in-frame clones, and not every one. Among about 54,000 clones listed, 84% were seen once. Their antigens are not known. Time point specified: week 35, safety follow-up. The vaccine gave 300 ug of a 20-mer mutant IDH1 peptide subcutaneously per dose. Specimen: PBMCs, collected from a glioma patient whose treatment included an IDH1 peptide vaccine. The receptor source for this set is a woman between 18 and 29 years old with glioma.

The CDR3 sequence is CASSQDITSGQAADTQYF. CDR3 nucleotide sequence: TGTGCCAGCAGCCAAGATATCACTAGCGGGCAGGCCGCAGATACGCAGTATTTT. The chain combines TRBV4-2 with TRBJ2-3; 9 positions agree with TRBD2. Germline lookup yields CDR1 LGHNA and CDR2 YNFKEQ. V lost 0 bases and J lost 4; bases outside the gene matches: 11. This CDR3 region has 18 residues.

The rearrangement links TRBV4-1 to TRBJ1-2; 9 nucleotides align to TRBD1. Germline values: CDR1 MGHRA, CDR2 YSYEKL. The V gene end was trimmed by 4 bases and the J gene end by 8 bases; junction bases not matched to a gene: 5. There are 13 residues in the CDR3. CDR3 region: CASSPDRGGGYTF. The DNA for the CDR3 is TGCGCCAGCAGCCCCGACAGGGGGGGAGGCTACACCTTC.

V usage is TRBV7-3 and J usage is TRBJ2-1; tentative D call: TRBD2 (7 bases). This CDR3 spans 17 amino acids. With 5 bases removed from V and 0 bases from J, the gap between germline ends came to 17 bases. Germline values: CDR1 SGHTA, CDR2 FQGTGA. CDR3 residues: CASSPGVGGSSYNEQFF. In DNA, the CDR3 is TGTGCCAGCAGCCCAGGGGTGGGGGGGAGCTCCTACAATGAGCAGTTCTTC.